Listed below are T cell receptor beta chains from one sample, sequenced in a study of T cells expressing NK-cell markers. TCRdb reprocessed the 5' RACE reads and stores each CDR3 protein as one record, lacking DNA. The sample includes roughly 160,000 distinct CDR3 sequences. Sequenced input: blood T cells: a sorted CD56 or NKG2C T cell subset, CD4+ or CD8+ T cells, or bulk PBMC T cells (not recorded which). These receptors originate from a man aged 18-69 years in good health. Both conserved end residues are part of each CDR3.

v_call	j_call	cdr3_aa
TRBV7-8	TRBJ2-7	CASSLGQDMTYEQYF
TRBV20-1	TRBJ2-1	CSADAGVSSYNEQFF
TRBV19	TRBJ1-1	CASSRGAHFGPEAFF
TRBV30	TRBJ2-4	CAWSQEQGVEKIAKNIQYF
TRBV27	TRBJ1-2	CASSLASTGHYRYGYTF
TRBV7-6	TRBJ2-2	CASSNYYRGSGTGELFF
TRBV5-1	TRBJ2-5	CASSTDGTGEGETQYF
TRBV5-8	TRBJ2-7	CASSLAGDSHEQYF
TRBV7-6	TRBJ2-1	CASSPADFYNEQFF
TRBV2	TRBJ2-7	CASSKTGNHYEQYF
TRBV25-1	TRBJ1-1	CASSESPGVMVNTEAFF
TRBV3-1	TRBJ2-3	CASSHAGGSGGVTDTQYF
TRBV2	TRBJ2-1	CASSGWDEQFF
TRBV2	TRBJ2-2	CASGQVPAAGELFF
TRBV6-5	TRBJ1-5	CASSSDRGVFQPQHF
TRBV4-1	TRBJ2-1	CASSHGGVTEQFF
TRBV6-1	TRBJ2-7	CASSVSEVYEQYF
TRBV12-3/TRBV12-4	TRBJ2-5	CASAYDRGEETQYF
TRBV7-9	TRBJ2-2	CASSSSGTGNGELFF
TRBV29-1	TRBJ1-2	CSVESPGPGPYGYTF
TRBV7-9	TRBJ2-7	CASSPPQGPYEQYF
TRBV29-1	TRBJ2-5	CSVQGTPYQETQYF
TRBV7-9	TRBJ1-1	CASSLSPELFAFF
TRBV2	TRBJ2-6	CASSERSAKPRGANVLTF
TRBV11-1	TRBJ2-3	CASSLPSGLAGYGPTDTQYF
TRBV9	TRBJ1-6	CASSESSGSDNSPLHF
TRBV28	TRBJ1-5	CASSPMNNQPQHF
TRBV4-2	TRBJ1-5	CASSQEGSSNQPQHF
TRBV27	TRBJ1-2	CASRPTGLYGYTF
TRBV19	TRBJ1-1	CASSRSGVTEAFF
TRBV6-5	TRBJ2-3	CASSYGLAGGLADTQYF